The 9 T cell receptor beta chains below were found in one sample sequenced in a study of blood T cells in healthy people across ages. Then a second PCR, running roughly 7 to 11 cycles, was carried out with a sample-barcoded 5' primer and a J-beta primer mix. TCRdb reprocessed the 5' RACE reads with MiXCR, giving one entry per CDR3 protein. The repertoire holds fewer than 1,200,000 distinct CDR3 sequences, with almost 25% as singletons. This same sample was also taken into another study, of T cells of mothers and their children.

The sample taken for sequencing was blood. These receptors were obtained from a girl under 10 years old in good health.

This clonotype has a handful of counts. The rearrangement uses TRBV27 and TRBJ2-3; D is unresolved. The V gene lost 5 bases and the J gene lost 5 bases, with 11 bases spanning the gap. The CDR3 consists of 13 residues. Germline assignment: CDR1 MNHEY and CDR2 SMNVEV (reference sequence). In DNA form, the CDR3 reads TGTGCCAGCAGTAGTAATCGCCGAGATACGCAGTATTTT. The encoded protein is CASSSNRRDTQYF.

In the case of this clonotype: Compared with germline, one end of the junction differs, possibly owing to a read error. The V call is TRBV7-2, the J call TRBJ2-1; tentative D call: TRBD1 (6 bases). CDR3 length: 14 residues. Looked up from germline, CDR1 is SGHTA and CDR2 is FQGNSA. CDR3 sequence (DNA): TGTGCCAGCAGCCTTTACAGGGCGAGGAATGAGCAGCTCTTC. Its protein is CASSLYRARNEQLF.

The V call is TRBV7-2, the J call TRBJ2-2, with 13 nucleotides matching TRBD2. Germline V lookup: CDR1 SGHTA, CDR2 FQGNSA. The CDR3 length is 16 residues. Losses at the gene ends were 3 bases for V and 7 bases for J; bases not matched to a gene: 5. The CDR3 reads CASSFGLAGEGGELFF. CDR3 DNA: TGTGCCAGCAGCTTTGGACTAGCGGGAGAGGGCGGGGAGCTGTTTTTT.

CDR3 sequence (DNA): TGCAGTGCTAGAGTTGCTTCCGGGGAATATAATGAAAAACTGTTTTTT. Translating gives CSARVASGEYNEKLFF. The genes are TRBV20-1 and TRBJ1-4; D is ambiguous. Germline V lookup: CDR1 DFQATT, CDR2 SNEGSKA (reference sequence). This CDR3 has 16 amino acids. V lost 1 base and J lost 4, with 16 bases in between.

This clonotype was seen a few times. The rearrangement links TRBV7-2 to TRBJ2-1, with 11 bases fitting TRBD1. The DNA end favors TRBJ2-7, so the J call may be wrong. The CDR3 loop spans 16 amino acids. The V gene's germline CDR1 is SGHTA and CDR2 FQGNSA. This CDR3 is CASSLFGTGGANEQYF. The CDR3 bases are TGTGCCAGCAGCTTATTCGGGACAGGGGGGGCCAACGAGCAGTACTTC.

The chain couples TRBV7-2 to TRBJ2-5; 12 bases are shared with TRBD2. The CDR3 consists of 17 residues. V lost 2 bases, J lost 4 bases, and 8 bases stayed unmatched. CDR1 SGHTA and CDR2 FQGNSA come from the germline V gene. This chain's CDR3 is CASSLFWTSGNRETQYF. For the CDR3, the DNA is TGTGCCAGCAGCTTATTCTGGACTAGCGGGAATCGAGAGACCCAGTACTTC.

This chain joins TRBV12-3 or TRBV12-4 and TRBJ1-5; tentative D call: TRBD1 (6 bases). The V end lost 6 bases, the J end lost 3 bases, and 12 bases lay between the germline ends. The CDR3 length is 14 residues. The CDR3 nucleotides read TGTGCCAGCAGAAACGGACAGAACAATCAGCCCCAGCATTTT. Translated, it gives CASRNGQNNQPQHF.

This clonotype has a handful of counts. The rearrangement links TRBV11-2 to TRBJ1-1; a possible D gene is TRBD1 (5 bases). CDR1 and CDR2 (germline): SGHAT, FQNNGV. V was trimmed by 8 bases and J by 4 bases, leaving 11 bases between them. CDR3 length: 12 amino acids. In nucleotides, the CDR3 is TGTGCCAGCGGCAGGGTAGGCACTGAAGCTTTCTTT. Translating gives CASGRVGTEAFF. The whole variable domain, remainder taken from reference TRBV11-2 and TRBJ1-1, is EAGVAQSPRYKIIEKRQSVAFWCNPISGHATLYWYQQILGQGPKLLIQFQNNGVVDDSQLPKDRFSAERLKGVDSTLKIQPAKLEDSAVYLCASGRVGTEAFFGQGTRLTVV.

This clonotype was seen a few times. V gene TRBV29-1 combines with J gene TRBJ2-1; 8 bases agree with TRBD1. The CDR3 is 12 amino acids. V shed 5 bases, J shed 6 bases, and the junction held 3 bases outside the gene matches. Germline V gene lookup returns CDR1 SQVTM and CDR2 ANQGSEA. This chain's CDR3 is CSVMTGVNEQFF. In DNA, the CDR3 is TGCAGCGTTATGACAGGGGTCAATGAGCAGTTCTTC.